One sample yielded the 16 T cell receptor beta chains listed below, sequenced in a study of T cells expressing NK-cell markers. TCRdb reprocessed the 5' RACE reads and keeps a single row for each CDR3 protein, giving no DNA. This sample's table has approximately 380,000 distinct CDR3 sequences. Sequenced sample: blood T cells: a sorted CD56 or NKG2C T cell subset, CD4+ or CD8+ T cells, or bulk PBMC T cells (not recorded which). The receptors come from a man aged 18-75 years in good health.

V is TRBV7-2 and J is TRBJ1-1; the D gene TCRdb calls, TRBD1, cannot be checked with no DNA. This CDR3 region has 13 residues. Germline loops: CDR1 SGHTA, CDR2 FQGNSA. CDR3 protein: CASSTYRGPGAFF.

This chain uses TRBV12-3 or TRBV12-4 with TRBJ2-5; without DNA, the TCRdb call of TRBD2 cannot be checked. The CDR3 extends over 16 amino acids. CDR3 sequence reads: CASSPRGFAYQETQYF.

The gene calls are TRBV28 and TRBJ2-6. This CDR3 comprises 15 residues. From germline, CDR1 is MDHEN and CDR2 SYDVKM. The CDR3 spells CASSFLMAGANVLTF.

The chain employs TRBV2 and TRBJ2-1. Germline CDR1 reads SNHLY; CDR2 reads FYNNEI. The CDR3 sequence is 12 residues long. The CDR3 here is CASRGYRNEQFF.

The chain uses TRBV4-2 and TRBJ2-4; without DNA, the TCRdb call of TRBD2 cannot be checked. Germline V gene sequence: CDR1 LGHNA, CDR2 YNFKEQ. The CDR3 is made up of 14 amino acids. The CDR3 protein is CASSQGTSVNIQYF.

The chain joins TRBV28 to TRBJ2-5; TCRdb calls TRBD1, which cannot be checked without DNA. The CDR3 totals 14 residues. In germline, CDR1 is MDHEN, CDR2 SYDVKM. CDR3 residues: CATYPGAIQETQYF.

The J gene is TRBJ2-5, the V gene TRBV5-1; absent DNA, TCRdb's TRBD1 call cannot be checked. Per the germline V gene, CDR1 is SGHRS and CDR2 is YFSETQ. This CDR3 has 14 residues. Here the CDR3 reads CASRGTTGQETQYF.

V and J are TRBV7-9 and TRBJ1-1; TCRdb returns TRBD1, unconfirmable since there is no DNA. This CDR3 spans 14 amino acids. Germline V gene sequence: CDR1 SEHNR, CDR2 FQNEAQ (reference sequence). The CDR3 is CASSLFDRPSEAFF.

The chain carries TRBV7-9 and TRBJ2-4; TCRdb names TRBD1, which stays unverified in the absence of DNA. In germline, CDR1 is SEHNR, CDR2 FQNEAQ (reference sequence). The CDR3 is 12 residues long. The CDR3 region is CASSQGGPIQYF.

CDR3 sequence: CASTPGGSRGISGNTIYF. V usage is TRBV12-3 or TRBV12-4 and J usage is TRBJ1-3; TCRdb designates TRBD1, a call that cannot be tested without DNA. This CDR3 spans 18 amino acids.

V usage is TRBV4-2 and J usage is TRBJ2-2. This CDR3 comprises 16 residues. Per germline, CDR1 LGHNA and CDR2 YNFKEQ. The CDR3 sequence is CASSPRGSANTGELFF.

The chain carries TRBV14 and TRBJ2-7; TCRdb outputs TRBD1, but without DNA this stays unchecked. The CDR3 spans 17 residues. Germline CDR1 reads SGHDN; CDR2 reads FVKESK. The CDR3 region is CASSQDLSPGYSYEQYF.

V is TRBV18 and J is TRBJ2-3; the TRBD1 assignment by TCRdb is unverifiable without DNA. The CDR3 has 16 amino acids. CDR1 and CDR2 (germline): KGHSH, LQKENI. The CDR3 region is CASSPPSQDITDTQYF.

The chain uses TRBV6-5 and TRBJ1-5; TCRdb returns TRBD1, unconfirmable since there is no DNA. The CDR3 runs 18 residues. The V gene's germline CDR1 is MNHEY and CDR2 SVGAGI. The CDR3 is CASSYIARRSTGNQPQHF.

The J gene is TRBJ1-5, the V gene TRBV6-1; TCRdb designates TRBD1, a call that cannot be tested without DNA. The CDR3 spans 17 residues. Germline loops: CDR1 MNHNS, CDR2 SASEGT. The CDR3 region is CASSELLGQGLGQPQHF.

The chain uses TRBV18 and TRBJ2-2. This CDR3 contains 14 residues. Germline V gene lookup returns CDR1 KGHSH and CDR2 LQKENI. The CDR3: CASSPSLQTGELFF.